Listed below are T cell receptor beta chains from one sample, sequenced in a study of regulatory T cells in long-lasting Graves disease. Each CDR3 protein gets one entry after TCRdb re-called the multiplex PCR reads with MiXCR. The repertoire consists of approximately 400,000 distinct CDR3 sequences, with 15% occurring once and the leading ten covering 16%. This sample also appeared in a second study, on T cells in Graves' hyperthyroidism and ophthalmopathy.

Sample: peripheral blood mononuclear cells (PBMCs), taken at new diagnosis, from a patient treated with antithyroid drugs. These receptor sequences come from a woman younger than 45 with Graves disease. CDR3s include the opening cysteine and the closing phenylalanine or tryptophan. The D gene is left open where the match is weak. Size values are once, few and many counts, or a class for expanded clones, and some rows have none.

abundance: many
j_gene: TRBJ2-3
v_gene: TRBV28
d_gene: NA
CDR3nt: TGTGCCAGCACCCCGGATGGGGGCACAGATACGCAGTATTTT
CDR3aa: CASTPDGGTDTQYF

abundance: many
j_gene: TRBJ2-7
v_gene: TRBV18
d_gene: TRBD1
CDR3nt: TGTGCCAGCTCACGACAGGGGCTCTCCTACGAGCAGTACTTC
CDR3aa: CASSRQGLSYEQYF

abundance: many
j_gene: TRBJ2-3
v_gene: TRBV11-2
d_gene: NA
CDR3nt: TGTGCCAGCAGCTTCCTAGGGGGGCGGGGACCAACAGATACGCAGTATTTT
CDR3aa: CASSFLGGRGPTDTQYF

abundance: many
j_gene: TRBJ2-3
v_gene: TRBV5-1
d_gene: NA
CDR3nt: TGCGCCAGCAGCTTGGAGTCAGGAGGGACGCAGTATTTT
CDR3aa: CASSLESGGTQYF

abundance: few
j_gene: TRBJ2-5
v_gene: TRBV9
d_gene: NA
CDR3nt: TGTGCCAGCAGCCTAAGTTGGGGGCCTCAAGAGACCCAGTACTTC
CDR3aa: CASSLSWGPQETQYF

abundance: NA
j_gene: TRBJ2-5
v_gene: TRBV9
d_gene: TRBD2
CDR3nt: TGTGCCAGCAGCGTTGACAGAGCCCCGGGCGGGGGGGAGACCCAGTACTTC
CDR3aa: CASSVDRAPGGGETQYF

abundance: many
j_gene: TRBJ1-2
v_gene: TRBV12-3/TRBV12-4
d_gene: NA
CDR3nt: TGTGCCAGCAGTTTAGGCAGGCGGACCTATGGCTACACCTTC
CDR3aa: CASSLGRRTYGYTF

abundance: few
j_gene: TRBJ2-6
v_gene: TRBV6-1
d_gene: NA
CDR3nt: TGTGCCAGCAGGATACAGGGCTCTGGGGCCAACGTCCTGACTTTC
CDR3aa: CASRIQGSGANVLTF

abundance: many
j_gene: TRBJ1-3
v_gene: TRBV20-1
d_gene: NA
CDR3nt: TGCAGTGCTAGTCTTTCCGGACCGGCCCCTACTCATTCTGGAAACACCATATATTTT
CDR3aa: CSASLSGPAPTHSGNTIYF

abundance: few
j_gene: TRBJ2-1
v_gene: TRBV7-8
d_gene: NA
CDR3nt: TGTGCCAGCAGCTTAGACCGTTTAGCGGCCTATGATTCTACCTACAATGAGCAGTTCTTC
CDR3aa: CASSLDRLAAYDSTYNEQFF

abundance: NA
j_gene: TRBJ2-7
v_gene: TRBV20-1
d_gene: TRBD1
CDR3nt: TGCAGTGCTAACAGGGGTACCTACGAGCAGTACTTC
CDR3aa: CSANRGTYEQYF

abundance: many
j_gene: TRBJ2-5
v_gene: TRBV24-1
d_gene: TRBD1
CDR3nt: TGTGCCACCAGTGATTTCTCCGAGACAGGGTTGATGGGAGAGACCCAGTACTTC
CDR3aa: CATSDFSETGLMGETQYF

abundance: many
j_gene: TRBJ2-7
v_gene: TRBV6-1
d_gene: TRBD1
CDR3nt: TGTGCCAGCACCCGAGATGGGACAGTATTCTACGAGCAGTACTTC
CDR3aa: CASTRDGTVFYEQYF

abundance: many
j_gene: TRBJ2-3
v_gene: TRBV6-2/TRBV6-3
d_gene: NA
CDR3nt: TGTGCCAGCAGTTTCGCAGGGGGCACAGATACGCAGTATTTT
CDR3aa: CASSFAGGTDTQYF

abundance: many
j_gene: TRBJ2-5
v_gene: TRBV6-1
d_gene: NA
CDR3nt: TGTGCCAGCAGTGAATTGGAGGAGACCCAGTACTTC
CDR3aa: CASSELEETQYF

abundance: NA
j_gene: TRBJ2-1
v_gene: TRBV5-1
d_gene: NA
CDR3nt: TGCGCCAGCAGCGTTCAGGGGATCTCCTACGAGCAGTTCTTC
CDR3aa: CASSVQGISYEQFF